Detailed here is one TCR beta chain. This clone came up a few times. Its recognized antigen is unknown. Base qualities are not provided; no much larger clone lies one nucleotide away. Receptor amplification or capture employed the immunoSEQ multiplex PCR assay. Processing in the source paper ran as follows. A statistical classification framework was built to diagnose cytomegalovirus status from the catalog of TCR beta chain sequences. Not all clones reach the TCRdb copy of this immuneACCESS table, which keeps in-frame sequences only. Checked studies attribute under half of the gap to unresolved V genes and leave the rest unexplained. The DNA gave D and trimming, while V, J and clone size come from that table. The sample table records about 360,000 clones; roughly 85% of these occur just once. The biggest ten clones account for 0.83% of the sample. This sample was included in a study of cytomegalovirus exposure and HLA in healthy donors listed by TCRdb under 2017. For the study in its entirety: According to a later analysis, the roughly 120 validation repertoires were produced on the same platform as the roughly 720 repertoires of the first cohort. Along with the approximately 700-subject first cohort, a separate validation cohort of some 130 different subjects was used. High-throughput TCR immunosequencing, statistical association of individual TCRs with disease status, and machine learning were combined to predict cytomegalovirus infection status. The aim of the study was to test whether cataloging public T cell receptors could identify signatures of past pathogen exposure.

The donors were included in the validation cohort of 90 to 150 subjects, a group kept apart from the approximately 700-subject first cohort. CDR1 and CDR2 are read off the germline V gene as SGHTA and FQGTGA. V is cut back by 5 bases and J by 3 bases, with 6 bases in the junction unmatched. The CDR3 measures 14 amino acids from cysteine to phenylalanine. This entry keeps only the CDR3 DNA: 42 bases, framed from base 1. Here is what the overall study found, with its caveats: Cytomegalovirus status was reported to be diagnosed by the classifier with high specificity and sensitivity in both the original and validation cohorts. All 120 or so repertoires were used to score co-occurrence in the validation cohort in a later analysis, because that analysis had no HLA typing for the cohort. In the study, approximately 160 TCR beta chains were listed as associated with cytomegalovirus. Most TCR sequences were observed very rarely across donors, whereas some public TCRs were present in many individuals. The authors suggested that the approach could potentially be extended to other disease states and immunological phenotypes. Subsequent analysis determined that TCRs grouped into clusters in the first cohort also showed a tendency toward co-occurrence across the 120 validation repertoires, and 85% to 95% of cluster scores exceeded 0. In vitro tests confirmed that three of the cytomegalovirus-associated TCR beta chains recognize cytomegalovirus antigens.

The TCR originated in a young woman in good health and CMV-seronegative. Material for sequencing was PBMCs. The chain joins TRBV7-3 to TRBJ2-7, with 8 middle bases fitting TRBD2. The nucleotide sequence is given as TGTGCCAGCAGCCCTATAGCGGGACACTACGAGCAGTACTTC. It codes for CASSPIAGHYEQYF. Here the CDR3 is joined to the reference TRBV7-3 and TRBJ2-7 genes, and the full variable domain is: GAGVSQTPSNKVTEKGKYVELRCDPISGHTALYWYRQSLGQGPEFLIYFQGTGAADDSGLPNDRFFAVRPEGSVSTLKIQRTERGDSAVYLCASSPIAGHYEQYFGPGTRLTVT.